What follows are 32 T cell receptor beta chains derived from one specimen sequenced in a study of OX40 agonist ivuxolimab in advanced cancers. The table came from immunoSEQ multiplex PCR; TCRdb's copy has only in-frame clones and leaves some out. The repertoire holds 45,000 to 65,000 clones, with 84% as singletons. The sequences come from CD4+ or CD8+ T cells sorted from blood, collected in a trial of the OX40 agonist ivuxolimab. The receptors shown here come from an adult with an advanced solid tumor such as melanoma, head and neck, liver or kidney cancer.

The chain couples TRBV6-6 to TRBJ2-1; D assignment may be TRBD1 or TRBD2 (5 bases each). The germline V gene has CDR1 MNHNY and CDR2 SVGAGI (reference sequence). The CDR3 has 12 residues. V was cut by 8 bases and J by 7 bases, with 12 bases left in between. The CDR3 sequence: CASEGSVNEQFF. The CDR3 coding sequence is TGTGCCAGCGAGGGGAGCGTAAATGAGCAGTTCTTC.

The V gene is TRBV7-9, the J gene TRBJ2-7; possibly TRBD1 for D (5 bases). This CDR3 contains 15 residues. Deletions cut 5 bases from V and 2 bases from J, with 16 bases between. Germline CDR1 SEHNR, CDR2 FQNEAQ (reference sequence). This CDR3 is CASSHRQTETYEQYF. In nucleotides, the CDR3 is TGTGCCAGCAGCCACCGACAGACCGAAACCTACGAGCAGTACTTC.

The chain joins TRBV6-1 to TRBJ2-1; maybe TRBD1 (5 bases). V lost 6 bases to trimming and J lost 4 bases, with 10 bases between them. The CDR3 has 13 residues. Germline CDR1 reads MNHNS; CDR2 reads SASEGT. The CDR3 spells CASSLGHYNEQFF. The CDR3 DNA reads TGTGCCAGCAGCCTCGGACATTACAATGAGCAGTTCTTC.

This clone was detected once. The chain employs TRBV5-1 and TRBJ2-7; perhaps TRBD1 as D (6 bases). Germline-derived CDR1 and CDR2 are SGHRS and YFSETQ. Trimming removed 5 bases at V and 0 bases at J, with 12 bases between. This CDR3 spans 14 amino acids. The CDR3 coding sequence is TGCGCCAGCAGAGGGCAGGGGAACTCCTACGAGCAGTACTTC. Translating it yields CASRGQGNSYEQYF.

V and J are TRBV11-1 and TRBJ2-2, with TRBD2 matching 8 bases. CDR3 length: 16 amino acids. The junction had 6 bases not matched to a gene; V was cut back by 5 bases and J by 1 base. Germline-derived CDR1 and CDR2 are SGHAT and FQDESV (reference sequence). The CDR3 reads CASSLIAGLNTGELFF. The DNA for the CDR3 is TGTGCCAGCAGCCTTATAGCGGGACTGAACACCGGGGAGCTGTTTTTT.

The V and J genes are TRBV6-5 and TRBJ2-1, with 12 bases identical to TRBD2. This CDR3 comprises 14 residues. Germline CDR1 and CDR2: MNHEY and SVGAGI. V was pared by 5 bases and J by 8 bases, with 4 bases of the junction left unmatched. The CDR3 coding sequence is TGTGCCAGCAGTGATGGACTAGCGGGATATGAGCAGTTCTTC. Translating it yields CASSDGLAGYEQFF.

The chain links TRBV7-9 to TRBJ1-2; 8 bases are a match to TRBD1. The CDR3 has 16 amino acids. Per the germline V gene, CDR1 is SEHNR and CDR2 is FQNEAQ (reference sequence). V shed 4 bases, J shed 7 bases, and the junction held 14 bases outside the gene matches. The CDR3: CASSSGRLTGGGGYTF. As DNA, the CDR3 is TGTGCCAGCAGCTCCGGCCGACTTACAGGGGGTGGTGGCTACACCTTC.

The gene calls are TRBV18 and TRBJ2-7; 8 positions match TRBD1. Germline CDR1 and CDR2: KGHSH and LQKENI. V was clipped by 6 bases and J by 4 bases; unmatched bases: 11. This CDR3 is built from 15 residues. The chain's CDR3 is CASSPGQGRTYEQYF. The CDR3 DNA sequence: TGTGCCAGCTCCCCTGGACAGGGAAGAACGTACGAGCAGTACTTC.

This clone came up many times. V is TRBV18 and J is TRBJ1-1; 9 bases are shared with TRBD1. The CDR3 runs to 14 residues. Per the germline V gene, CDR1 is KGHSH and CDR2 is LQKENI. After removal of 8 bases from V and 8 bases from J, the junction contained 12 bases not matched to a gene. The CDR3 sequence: CASTTQGARGEAFF. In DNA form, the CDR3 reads TGTGCCAGCACAACACAGGGGGCGCGGGGAGAAGCTTTCTTT.

This chain's CDR3 is CASSMAARGDTQYF. In nucleotides, the CDR3 is TGTGCCAGTAGTATGGCGGCCAGGGGAGATACGCAGTATTTT. The gene calls are TRBV19 and TRBJ2-3, with D tentatively TRBD1 (6 bases). Germline CDR1 is LNHDA and CDR2 is SQIVND (reference sequence). The V and J ends lost 3 bases and 5 bases respectively, with 12 bases between them. The CDR3 contains 14 residues. Together with reference TRBV19 and TRBJ2-3, the CDR3 gives the full variable domain: DGGITQSPKYLFRKEGQNVTLSCEQNLNHDAMYWYRQDPGQGLRLIYYSQIVNDFQKGDIAEGYSVSREKKESFPLTVTSAQKNPTAFYLCASSMAARGDTQYFGPGTRLTVL.

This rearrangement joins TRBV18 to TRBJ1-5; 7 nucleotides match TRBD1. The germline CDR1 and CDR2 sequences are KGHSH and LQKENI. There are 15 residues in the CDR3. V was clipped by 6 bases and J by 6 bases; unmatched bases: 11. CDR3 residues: CASSPSQGGFQPQHF. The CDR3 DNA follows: TGTGCCAGCTCCCCGAGCCAGGGGGGATTTCAGCCCCAGCATTTT.

CDR3 DNA sequence: TGTGCCAGCAGTGAAAGGGGGGTAGACAATGAGCAGTTCTTC. Residues: CASSERGVDNEQFF. The rearrangement uses TRBV6-5 and TRBJ2-1; either TRBD1 or TRBD2 may fit D (6 bases each). Per germline, CDR1 MNHEY and CDR2 SVGAGI. This CDR3 spans 14 amino acids. The germline V and J ends were trimmed by 5 bases and 5 bases, with 13 bases remaining between them.

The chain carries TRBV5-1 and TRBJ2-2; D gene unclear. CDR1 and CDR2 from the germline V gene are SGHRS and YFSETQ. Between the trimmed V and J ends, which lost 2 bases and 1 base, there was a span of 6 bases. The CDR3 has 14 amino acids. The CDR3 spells CASSLALNTGELFF. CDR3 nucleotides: TGCGCCAGCAGCTTAGCACTGAACACCGGGGAGCTGTTTTTT.

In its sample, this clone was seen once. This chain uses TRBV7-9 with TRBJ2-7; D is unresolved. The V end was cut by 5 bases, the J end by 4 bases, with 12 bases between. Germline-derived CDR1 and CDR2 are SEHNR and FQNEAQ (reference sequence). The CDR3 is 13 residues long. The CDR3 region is CASSQIPKYEQYF. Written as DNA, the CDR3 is TGTGCCAGCAGCCAAATCCCTAAATACGAGCAGTACTTC.

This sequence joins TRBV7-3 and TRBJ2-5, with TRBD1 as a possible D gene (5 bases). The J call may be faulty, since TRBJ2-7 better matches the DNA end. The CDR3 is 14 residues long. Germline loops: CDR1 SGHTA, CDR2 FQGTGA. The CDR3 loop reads CASSLVQGTYEQYF. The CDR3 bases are TGTGCCAGCAGCTTAGTCCAGGGTACCTACGAGCAGTACTTC.

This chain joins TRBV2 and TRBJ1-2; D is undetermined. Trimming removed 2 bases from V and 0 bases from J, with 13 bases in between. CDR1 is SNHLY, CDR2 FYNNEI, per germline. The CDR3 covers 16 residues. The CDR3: CASSEQSPGANYGYTF. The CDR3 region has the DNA TGTGCCAGCAGTGAACAAAGCCCCGGAGCTAACTATGGCTACACCTTC.

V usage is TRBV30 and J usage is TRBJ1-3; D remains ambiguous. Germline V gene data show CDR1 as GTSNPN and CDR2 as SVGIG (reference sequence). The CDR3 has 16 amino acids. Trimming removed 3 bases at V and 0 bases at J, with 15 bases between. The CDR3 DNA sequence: TGTGCCTGGAGCCCGAACTGGGTGAGCTCTGGAAACACCATATATTTT. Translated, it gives CAWSPNWVSSGNTIYF.

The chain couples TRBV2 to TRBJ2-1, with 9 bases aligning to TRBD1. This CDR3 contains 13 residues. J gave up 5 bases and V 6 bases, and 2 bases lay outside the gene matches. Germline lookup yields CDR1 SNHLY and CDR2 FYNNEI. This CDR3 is CASRRQGDNEQFF. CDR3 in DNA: TGTGCCAGCAGACGACAGGGGGACAATGAGCAGTTCTTC.

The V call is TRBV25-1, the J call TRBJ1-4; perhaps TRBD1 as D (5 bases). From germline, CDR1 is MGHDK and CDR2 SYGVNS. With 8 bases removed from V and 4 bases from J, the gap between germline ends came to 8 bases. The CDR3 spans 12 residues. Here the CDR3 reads CASLDINEKLFF. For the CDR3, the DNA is TGTGCCAGCCTGGACATTAATGAAAAACTGTTTTTT.

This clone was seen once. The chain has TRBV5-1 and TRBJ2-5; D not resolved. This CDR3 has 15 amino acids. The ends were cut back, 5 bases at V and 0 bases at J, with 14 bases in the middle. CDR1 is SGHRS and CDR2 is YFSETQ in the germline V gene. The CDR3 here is CASSWGRPDQETQYF. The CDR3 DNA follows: TGCGCCAGCAGTTGGGGTCGACCAGACCAAGAGACCCAGTACTTC.

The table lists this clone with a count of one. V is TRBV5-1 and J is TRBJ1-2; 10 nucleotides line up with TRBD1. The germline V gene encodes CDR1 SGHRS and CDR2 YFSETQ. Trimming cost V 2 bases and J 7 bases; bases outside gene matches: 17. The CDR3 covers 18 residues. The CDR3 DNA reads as TGCGCCAGCAGCTTTGGGGCGACCCTTTCCGGGACAGGGGTTGGCTACACCTTC. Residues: CASSFGATLSGTGVGYTF. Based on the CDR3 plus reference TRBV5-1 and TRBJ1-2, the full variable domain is KAGVTQTPRYLIKTRGQQVTLSCSPISGHRSVSWYQQTPGQGLQFLFEYFSETQRNKGNFPGRFSGRQFSNSRSEMNVSTLELGDSALYLCASSFGATLSGTGVGYTFGSGTRLTVV.

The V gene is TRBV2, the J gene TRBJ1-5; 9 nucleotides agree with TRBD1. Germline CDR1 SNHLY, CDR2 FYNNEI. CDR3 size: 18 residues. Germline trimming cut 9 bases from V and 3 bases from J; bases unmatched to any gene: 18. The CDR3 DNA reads TGTGCCAGTGGAGGACAGGGGAAGGAGGGGGGGGTCAATCAGCCCCAGCATTTT. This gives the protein CASGGQGKEGGVNQPQHF.

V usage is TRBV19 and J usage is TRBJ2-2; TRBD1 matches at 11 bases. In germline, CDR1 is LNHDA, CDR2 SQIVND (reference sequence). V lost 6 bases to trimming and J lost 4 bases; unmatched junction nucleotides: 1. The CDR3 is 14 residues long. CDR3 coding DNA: TGTGCCAGTAGGGGGACAGGGGGCACCGGGGAGCTGTTTTTT. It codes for CASRGTGGTGELFF.

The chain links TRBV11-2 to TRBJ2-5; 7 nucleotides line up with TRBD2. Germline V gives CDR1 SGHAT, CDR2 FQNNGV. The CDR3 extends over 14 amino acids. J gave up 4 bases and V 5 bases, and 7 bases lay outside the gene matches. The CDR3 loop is CASSTSGDRETQYF. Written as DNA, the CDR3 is TGTGCCAGCAGCACGAGCGGGGATCGAGAGACCCAGTACTTC.

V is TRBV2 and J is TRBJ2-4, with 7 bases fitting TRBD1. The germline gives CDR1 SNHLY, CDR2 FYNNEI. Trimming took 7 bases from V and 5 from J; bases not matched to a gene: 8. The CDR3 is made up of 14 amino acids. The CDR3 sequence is CASTTQGSQNIQYF. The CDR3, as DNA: TGTGCCAGCACAACACAGGGGTCTCAAAACATTCAGTACTTC.

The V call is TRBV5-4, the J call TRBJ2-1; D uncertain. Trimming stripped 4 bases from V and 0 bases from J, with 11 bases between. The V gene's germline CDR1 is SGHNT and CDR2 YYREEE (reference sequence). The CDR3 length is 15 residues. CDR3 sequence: CASSPASLSYNEQFF. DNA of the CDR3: TGTGCCAGCAGCCCGGCCAGTCTCTCCTACAATGAGCAGTTCTTC.

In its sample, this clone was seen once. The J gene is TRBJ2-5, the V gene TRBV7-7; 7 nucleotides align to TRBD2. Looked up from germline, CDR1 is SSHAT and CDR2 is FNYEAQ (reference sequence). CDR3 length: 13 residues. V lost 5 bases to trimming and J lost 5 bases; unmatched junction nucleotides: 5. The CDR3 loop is CASSRAGGETQYF. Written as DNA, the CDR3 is TGTGCCAGCAGCCGGGCCGGGGGGGAGACCCAGTACTTC.

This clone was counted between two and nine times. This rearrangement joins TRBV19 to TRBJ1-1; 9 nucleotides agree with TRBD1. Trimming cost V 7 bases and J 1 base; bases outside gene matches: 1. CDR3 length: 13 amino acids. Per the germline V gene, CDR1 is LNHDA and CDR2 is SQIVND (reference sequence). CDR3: CASTGQGNTEAFF. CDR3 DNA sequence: TGTGCCAGTACGGGACAGGGGAACACTGAAGCTTTCTTT.

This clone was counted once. The DNA of the CDR3 is TGCGCCAGCAGCTCGAGCGGACAGGGATTTATTGAAAAACTGTTTTTT. Translated, it gives CASSSSGQGFIEKLFF. V gene TRBV5-1 combines with J gene TRBJ1-4, with 8 bases aligning to TRBD1. Per the germline V gene, CDR1 is SGHRS and CDR2 is YFSETQ. J lost 7 bases, V lost 3 bases, and 11 bases had no gene match. This CDR3 is 16 amino acids long.

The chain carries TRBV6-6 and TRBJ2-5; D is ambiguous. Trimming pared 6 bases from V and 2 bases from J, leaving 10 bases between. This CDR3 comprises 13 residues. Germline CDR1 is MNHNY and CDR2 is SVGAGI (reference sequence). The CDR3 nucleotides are TGTGCCAGCAGAACTGACATGCAAGAGACCCAGTACTTC. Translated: CASRTDMQETQYF.

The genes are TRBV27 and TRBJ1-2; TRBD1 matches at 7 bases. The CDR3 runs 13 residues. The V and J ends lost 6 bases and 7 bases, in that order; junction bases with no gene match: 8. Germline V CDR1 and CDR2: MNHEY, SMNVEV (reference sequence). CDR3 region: CASRPTGVGGYTF. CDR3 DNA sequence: TGTGCCAGCAGACCTACAGGGGTCGGTGGCTACACCTTC.

CDR3 region: CASRADTYTGELFF. CDR3 bases: TGTGCCAGTAGGGCAGATACATACACCGGGGAGCTGTTTTTT. V usage is TRBV19 and J usage is TRBJ2-2; D call uncertain. Germline values: CDR1 LNHDA, CDR2 SQIVND (reference sequence). Trimming cost V 6 bases and J 3 bases, with 11 bases left between them. The CDR3 sequence is 14 residues long. Using reference TRBV19 and TRBJ2-2 for the parts outside the CDR3, the full variable domain is DGGITQSPKYLFRKEGQNVTLSCEQNLNHDAMYWYRQDPGQGLRLIYYSQIVNDFQKGDIAEGYSVSREKKESFPLTVTSAQKNPTAFYLCASRADTYTGELFFGEGSRLTVL.